The 23 T cell receptor beta chains listed next were all sequenced from one sample in a study of blood T cell repertoires in COVID-19. The protocol was immunoSEQ multiplex PCR, while the TCRdb copy is restricted to in-frame clones and leaves out a portion. The table has 250,000 or so clones, around 85% seen once. Input material: peripheral blood. The receptors shown here come from a man in his 60s with acute or convalescent COVID-19.

V usage is TRBV24-1 and J usage is TRBJ2-7; 10 nucleotides match TRBD1. The CDR3 is 17 residues long. CDR1 and CDR2 (germline): KGHDR, SFDVKD. After removal of 3 bases from V and 5 bases from J, the junction contained 12 bases not matched to a gene. The CDR3 protein is CATSDGGFGTGVHEQYF. CDR3 DNA sequence: TGTGCCACCAGTGATGGAGGATTCGGGACAGGGGTCCACGAGCAGTACTTC.

This clone has just a few counts. The chain uses TRBV9 and TRBJ2-1; 8 nucleotides match TRBD2. V was clipped by 1 base and J by 4 bases; unmatched bases: 4. The V gene's germline CDR1 is SGDLS and CDR2 YYNGEE. The CDR3 totals 15 residues. CDR3 DNA sequence: TGTGCCAGCAGCGTAAGGAGCGGGGGTTACAATGAGCAGTTCTTC. This sequence encodes CASSVRSGGYNEQFF.

The chain uses TRBV2 and TRBJ1-2; D perhaps matches TRBD1 (5 bases). CDR1 and CDR2 from the germline V gene are SNHLY and FYNNEI. CDR3 length equals 14 residues. Trimming took 5 bases from V and 9 from J, leaving 19 bases between them. Here the CDR3 DNA reads TGTGCCAGCAGTATAAGGGGTCTGCGTGCGAGCTACACCTTC. Amino acids: CASSIRGLRASYTF.

This chain links TRBV7-6 with TRBJ2-6, with D unclear. This CDR3 has 15 amino acids. The germline V gene has CDR1 SGHVS and CDR2 FNYEAQ. The germline V and J ends were trimmed by 3 bases and 0 bases, with 6 bases remaining between them. The CDR3 region is CASSFSLSGANVLTF. CDR3 bases: TGTGCCAGCAGCTTTTCTCTCTCTGGGGCCAACGTCCTGACTTTC.

The chain uses TRBV19 and TRBJ2-1; 12 positions match TRBD2. CDR3 length equals 15 residues. The J segment lost 7 bases and the V segment lost 3 bases, leaving 4 bases of the junction unmatched. The germline V gene has CDR1 LNHDA and CDR2 SQIVND (reference sequence). The CDR3 DNA follows: TGTGCCAGTAGTATGACTAGCGGGAGTAGGAATGAGCAGTTCTTC. Residues: CASSMTSGSRNEQFF. The variable domain in full, completed from reference TRBV19 and TRBJ2-1, reads DGGITQSPKYLFRKEGQNVTLSCEQNLNHDAMYWYRQDPGQGLRLIYYSQIVNDFQKGDIAEGYSVSREKKESFPLTVTSAQKNPTAFYLCASSMTSGSRNEQFFGPGTRLTVL.

V is TRBV15 and J is TRBJ2-2, with a tentative D call TRBD2 (7 bases). The CDR3 has 16 amino acids. Trimming took 7 bases from V and 3 from J, leaving 18 bases between them. The germline V gene has CDR1 LNHNV and CDR2 YYDKDF (reference sequence). The CDR3 sequence is CATKGGGLQYTGELFF. The CDR3 DNA is TGTGCCACCAAGGGCGGGGGCCTGCAATACACCGGGGAGCTGTTTTTT.

The chain carries TRBV4-2 and TRBJ2-2, with D possibly TRBD2 on 5 matching bases. The V end lost 5 bases, the J end lost 0 bases, and 10 bases lay between the germline ends. The CDR3 length is 15 residues. Germline CDR1 reads LGHNA; CDR2 reads YNFKEQ. The CDR3 is CASSAGDSNTGELFF. In DNA, the CDR3 is TGTGCCAGCAGCGCCGGGGATTCGAACACCGGGGAGCTGTTTTTT.

This rearrangement joins TRBV7-2 to TRBJ2-3; 7 positions agree with TRBD2. Unmatched junction bases numbered 4, after V lost 0 bases and J lost 10 bases. Germline CDR1 is SGHTA and CDR2 is FQGNSA. This CDR3 is built from 13 residues. The DNA for the CDR3 is TGTGCCAGCAGCTTAGCTGGGACTAACGCGCAGTATTTT. Encoded protein: CASSLAGTNAQYF. Variable domain in full (rest from reference TRBV7-2 and TRBJ2-3): GAGVSQSPSNKVTEKGKDVELRCDPISGHTALYWYRQSLGQGLEFLIYFQGNSAPDKSGLPSDRFSAERTGGSVSTLTIQRTQQEDSAVYLCASSLAGTNAQYFGPGTRLTVL.

The V call is TRBV9, the J call TRBJ1-6; D perhaps matches TRBD1 (5 bases). This CDR3 contains 15 residues. Germline values: CDR1 SGDLS, CDR2 YYNGEE. Trimming stripped 3 bases from V and 6 bases from J, with 13 bases between. This CDR3 reads CASSGTKGLNSPLHF. CDR3 DNA: TGTGCCAGCAGCGGGACGAAGGGACTTAATTCACCCCTCCACTTT. The full variable domain, completed using reference TRBV9 and TRBJ1-6, is DSGVTQTPKHLITATGQRVTLRCSPRSGDLSVYWYQQSLDQGLQFLIQYYNGEERAKGNILERFSAQQFPDLHSELNLSSLELGDSALYFCASSGTKGLNSPLHFGNGTRLTVT.

V and J are TRBV29-1 and TRBJ2-7, with 7 nucleotides matching TRBD1. The germline gives CDR1 SQVTM, CDR2 ANQGSEA. The CDR3 spans 13 residues. Trimming cost V 6 bases and J 3 bases; bases outside gene matches: 8. This chain's CDR3 is CSVSATGSYEQYF. CDR3 DNA: TGCAGCGTCTCCGCGACAGGGAGCTACGAGCAGTACTTC.

The genes are TRBV5-5 and TRBJ1-2; D is ambiguous. The CDR3 loop spans 13 amino acids. Germline values: CDR1 SGHKS, CDR2 YYEKEE (reference sequence). Trimming took 0 bases from V and 5 from J, leaving 8 bases between them. The CDR3 region has the DNA TGTGCCAGCAGCTTGGGGCTTTTTTATGGCTACACCTTC. Translation: CASSLGLFYGYTF.

The CDR3: CASSQETSGANTGELFF. The DNA for the CDR3 is TGCGCCAGCAGCCAAGAGACTAGCGGGGCGAACACCGGGGAGCTGTTTTTT. The chain has TRBV4-1 and TRBJ2-2; 11 bases are shared with TRBD2. The CDR3 runs 17 residues. CDR1 MGHRA and CDR2 YSYEKL come from the germline V gene. Germline trimming cut 0 bases from V and 0 bases from J; bases unmatched to any gene: 0.

The J gene is TRBJ1-2, the V gene TRBV7-9; 8 nucleotides align to TRBD1. V lost 5 bases and J lost 4; bases outside the gene matches: 9. CDR1 and CDR2 from the germline V gene are SEHNR and FQNEAQ (reference sequence). The CDR3 contains 15 residues. CDR3: CASSPGQGLPYGYTF. The DNA for the CDR3 is TGTGCCAGCAGCCCCGGACAGGGCCTCCCCTATGGCTACACCTTC.

The chain links TRBV4-3 to TRBJ1-6; TRBD1 matches at 8 bases. The CDR3 spans 17 residues. The junction had 6 bases not matched to a gene; V was cut back by 1 base and J by 4 bases. Germline CDR1 reads LGHNA; CDR2 reads YSLEER. CDR3 amino acids: CASSQGPTGVYNSPLHF. In nucleotides, the CDR3 is TGCGCCAGCAGCCAAGGGCCGACAGGGGTTTATAATTCACCCCTCCACTTT.

The V call is TRBV7-6, the J call TRBJ2-7; a weak D match, TRBD1 (5 bases). The V end was cut by 6 bases, the J end by 2 bases, with 14 bases between. The CDR3 is 14 amino acids. Germline V gene sequence: CDR1 SGHVS, CDR2 FNYEAQ. CDR3: CASSRRQSPYEQYF. Written as DNA, the CDR3 is TGTGCCAGCAGTCGTCGACAGTCACCCTACGAGCAGTACTTC.

A word on this clone: Other DNA sequences from this sample encode an identical CDR3 as well. V is TRBV6-5 and J is TRBJ1-1; perhaps TRBD1 as D (5 bases). The CDR3 contains 15 residues. V was pared by 0 bases and J by 1 base, with 9 bases between. From germline, CDR1 is MNHEY and CDR2 SVGAGI. The CDR3 here is CASSYSRGRNTEAFF. The CDR3 DNA is TGTGCCAGCAGTTACTCAAGGGGAAGGAACACTGAAGCTTTCTTT.

This chain links TRBV5-6 with TRBJ2-1, with 8 bases lining up with TRBD2. J was trimmed by 4 bases and V by 2 bases; bases with no gene match: 2. The germline gives CDR1 SGHDT, CDR2 YYEEEE. This CDR3 spans 14 amino acids. The CDR3 here is CASSLTSGYNEQFF. The CDR3 DNA reads as TGTGCCAGCAGCTTAACTAGCGGTTACAATGAGCAGTTCTTC.

This sequence joins TRBV2 and TRBJ1-2, with TRBD1 matching 9 bases. Looked up from germline, CDR1 is SNHLY and CDR2 is FYNNEI. V lost 6 bases and J lost 7; bases outside the gene matches: 12. The CDR3 extends over 15 amino acids. CDR3 region: CASSQEIQGARGYTF. For the CDR3, the DNA is TGTGCCAGCAGCCAGGAAATACAGGGGGCTCGTGGCTACACCTTC.

V is TRBV5-6 and J is TRBJ2-1; 8 nucleotides agree with TRBD1. This CDR3 contains 15 residues. The trim removed 4 bases at V and 5 bases at J, leaving 8 bases unmatched. Germline CDR1 reads SGHDT; CDR2 reads YYEEEE. CDR3 sequence reads: CASSALTGDHNEQFF. DNA of the CDR3: TGTGCCAGCAGCGCCTTGACAGGGGATCACAATGAGCAGTTCTTC.

This chain uses TRBV5-1 with TRBJ2-7; D is undetermined. This CDR3 has 13 amino acids. The germline V and J ends were trimmed by 1 base and 2 bases, with 7 bases remaining between them. Germline-derived CDR1 and CDR2 are SGHRS and YFSETQ. CDR3 amino acids: CASSLNIPYEQYF. CDR3 nucleotide sequence: TGCGCCAGCAGCTTGAACATCCCCTACGAGCAGTACTTC. Filled out from reference TRBV5-1 and TRBJ2-7, the complete variable domain reads KAGVTQTPRYLIKTRGQQVTLSCSPISGHRSVSWYQQTPGQGLQFLFEYFSETQRNKGNFPGRFSGRQFSNSRSEMNVSTLELGDSALYLCASSLNIPYEQYFGPGTRLTVT.

In nucleotides, the CDR3 is TGTGCCAGCAGCTTAGGTCGCTCCTACGAGCAGTACTTC. This gives the protein CASSLGRSYEQYF. The chain carries TRBV7-9 and TRBJ2-7; the D is unclear. The CDR3 loop spans 13 amino acids. CDR1 is SEHNR, CDR2 FQNEAQ, per germline (reference sequence). V was pared by 1 base and J by 0 bases, with 4 bases between.

This clone occurred a few times. The chain employs TRBV5-5 and TRBJ2-7; 11 bases map to TRBD2. Germline loops: CDR1 SGHKS, CDR2 YYEKEE (reference sequence). The V segment lost 0 bases and the J segment 3 bases; nucleotides outside the gene matches: 2. The CDR3 has 15 residues. In DNA, the CDR3 is TGTGCCAGCAGCTTGGGACTAGCGGGGCTCTACGAGCAGTACTTC. Translation gives CASSLGLAGLYEQYF. Full variable domain (missing parts from reference TRBV5-5 and TRBJ2-7): DAGVTQSPTHLIKTRGQQVTLRCSPISGHKSVSWYQQVLGQGPQFIFQYYEKEERGRGNFPDRFSARQFPNYSSELNVNALLLGDSALYLCASSLGLAGLYEQYFGPGTRLTVT.

The genes are TRBV6-5 and TRBJ1-1; possibly TRBD1 for D (5 bases). CDR1 is MNHEY, CDR2 SVGAGI, per germline. Trimming took off 2 bases at V and 4 bases at J, with 14 bases between the two ends. CDR3 length: 15 amino acids. The CDR3: CASSYALTVSTEAFF. The CDR3 region has the DNA TGTGCCAGCAGTTACGCACTGACAGTATCCACTGAAGCTTTCTTT.